These T cell receptor beta chains were read from a single sample in a study of T-cell reconstitution after alpha-beta-depleted transplantation in children. MiXCR, run by TCRdb on the PCR reads, gives a single entry per CDR3 protein. The sample carries around 180,000 distinct CDR3 sequences, 8.5% to 14% recorded once. The starting material was PBMCs, obtained before TCRalphabeta/CD19-depleted stem cell transplant. These receptor sequences come from a boy aged 2 to 10 with acute myeloid leukemia, due to receive a stem cell transplant. Both conserved end residues are part of each CDR3. D genes are given only for firm matches. A row's size may be missing; if present it is once, few, many or a size class.

cdr3_nt cdr3_aa d_call j_call cdr3_length clone_size v_call
TGTGCCAGCAGCTGGAGGACAGAGAACACTGAAGCTTTCTTT CASSWRTENTEAFF . TRBJ1-1 14 many TRBV7-2
TGTGCCAGCAGCCCCCCTGGGCAGCGGAACGAGCAGTACTTC CASSPPGQRNEQYF . TRBJ2-7 14 many TRBV12-3/TRBV12-4
TGCAGTGCTAGTCGGGACTTTAACTATGGCTACACCTTC CSASRDFNYGYTF . TRBJ1-2 13 many TRBV20-1
TGTGCCAGTAGTATTCGCTCCGGAGGGCCTGAAGCTTTCTTT CASSIRSGGPEAFF . TRBJ1-1 14 few TRBV19
TGTGCCAGCAGCTCGGGACAGGGGGAAGGCGAGCAGTACTTC CASSSGQGEGEQYF TRBD1 TRBJ2-7 14 many TRBV7-9
TGTGCCAGCAGCCATGATATAGCGGGTTCCACCACCGGGGAGCTGTTTTTT CASSHDIAGSTTGELFF TRBD2 TRBJ2-2 17 many TRBV3-1
TGCAGTGCTCTAACTAGCGGGAAATGGGACGAGCAGTACTTC CSALTSGKWDEQYF TRBD2 TRBJ2-7 14 many TRBV20-1
TGTGCCAGCAGCCAGGGGACAGTCCCGAACTTC CASSQGTVPNF TRBD1 TRBJ2-7 11 once TRBV14
TGCAGTGCTAGGTTGTCACAGGGGGCCTCTGAAGCTTTCTTT CSARLSQGASEAFF TRBD1 TRBJ1-1 14 many TRBV20-1
TGCGCCAGCAGCTCGCTAGCGGGGGGATATTACAATGAGCAGTTCTTC CASSSLAGGYYNEQFF TRBD2 TRBJ2-1 16 many TRBV5-1
TGCAGTGCTAGAGTCATGAACACTGAAGCTTTCTTT CSARVMNTEAFF . TRBJ1-1 12 many TRBV20-1
TGTGCCAGCAGCTTCCGCCTCTACAATGAGCAGTTCTTC CASSFRLYNEQFF . TRBJ2-1 13 many TRBV5-8
TGTGCCAGCAGCCCCGGACGAAATCCCGAAGCTTTCTTT CASSPGRNPEAFF . TRBJ1-1 13 many TRBV13
TGTGCCAGCAGTCTGACTAGCGGGAGGGCAGATACGCAGTATTTT CASSLTSGRADTQYF TRBD2 TRBJ2-3 15 many TRBV28
TGTGCCAGCACCAAAAGTGCTAGCGGGGGGGACAGTGAGCAGTTCTTC CASTKSASGGDSEQFF TRBD2 TRBJ2-1 16 many TRBV12-3/TRBV12-4
TGCAGTGCTAGGGACCTGGGAGGGTTCTCCTACAATGAGCAGTTCTTC CSARDLGGFSYNEQFF TRBD2 TRBJ2-1 16 many TRBV20-1
TGCGCCAGCAGCGGCGCACTGACGGGGGGCCAGACAGATACGCAGTATTTT CASSGALTGGQTDTQYF . TRBJ2-3 17 many TRBV5-1
TGTGCCAGCAGCCCGGACTATTCCTACAATGAGCAGTTCTTC CASSPDYSYNEQFF . TRBJ2-1 14 many TRBV7-3
TGCAGTGCTACTAGCGGGAGGACGTACGAGCAGTACTTC CSATSGRTYEQYF TRBD2 TRBJ2-7 13 many TRBV20-1
TGTGCCAGCAGCTTGGGTCAGTGGTCTAGTACCGGGGAGCTGTTTTTT CASSLGQWSSTGELFF . TRBJ2-2 16 many TRBV5-5
TGCGCCAGCAGCGAGGACACTTACACCGGGGAGCTGTTTTTT CASSEDTYTGELFF . TRBJ2-2 14 many TRBV5-1
TGTGCCTGTAGTTTGGACAGGGGCAGCCCCTCCTACGAGCAGTACTTC CACSLDRGSPSYEQYF TRBD1 TRBJ2-7 16 few TRBV19
TGTGCCAGTCGATCAGGAGGGGGGCGGAAAGTGTGGACCGGGGAGCTGTTTTTT CASRSGGGRKVWTGELFF . TRBJ2-2 18 many TRBV12-3/TRBV12-4
TGTGCCAGCAGCCAAACTGGGGGGAGAGCTGAGCAGTTCTTC CASSQTGGRAEQFF . TRBJ2-1 14 many TRBV7-8
TGTGCCAGCAGTGAATGGGGGAGGGCCTCCGGGGAGCTGTTTTTT CASSEWGRASGELFF TRBD2 TRBJ2-2 15 many TRBV2
TGTGCCAGCTTAGGGACAGGGATTGAAGCTTTCTTT CASLGTGIEAFF TRBD1 TRBJ1-1 12 . TRBV7-9
TGTGCCAGCAGCTCCTATCGGACAGCCCTAAGAGCTTCCCAAGAGACCCAGTACTTC CASSSYRTALRASQETQYF . TRBJ2-5 19 many TRBV5-4